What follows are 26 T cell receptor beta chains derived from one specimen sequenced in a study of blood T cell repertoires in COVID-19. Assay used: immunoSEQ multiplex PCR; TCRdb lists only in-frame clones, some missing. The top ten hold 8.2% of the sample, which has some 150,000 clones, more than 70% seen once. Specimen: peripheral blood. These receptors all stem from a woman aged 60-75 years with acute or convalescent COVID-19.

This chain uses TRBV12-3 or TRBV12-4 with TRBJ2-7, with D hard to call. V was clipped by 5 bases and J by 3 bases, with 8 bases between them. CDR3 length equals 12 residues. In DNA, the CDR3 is TGTGCCAGCAGTACGCAGTTCTACGAGCAGTACTTC. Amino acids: CASSTQFYEQYF.

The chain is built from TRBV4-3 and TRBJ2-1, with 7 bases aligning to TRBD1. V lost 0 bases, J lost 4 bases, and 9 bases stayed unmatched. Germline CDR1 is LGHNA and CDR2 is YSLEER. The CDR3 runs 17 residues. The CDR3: CASSQDPREQGYNEQFF. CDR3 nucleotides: TGCGCCAGCAGCCAAGACCCCCGGGAACAGGGGTACAATGAGCAGTTCTTC.

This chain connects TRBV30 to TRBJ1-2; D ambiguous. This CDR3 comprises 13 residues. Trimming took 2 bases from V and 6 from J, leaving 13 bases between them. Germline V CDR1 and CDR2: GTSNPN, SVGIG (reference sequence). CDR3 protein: CAWSFSRGDGYTF. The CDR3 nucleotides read TGTGCCTGGAGTTTTTCCCGCGGCGATGGCTACACCTTC.

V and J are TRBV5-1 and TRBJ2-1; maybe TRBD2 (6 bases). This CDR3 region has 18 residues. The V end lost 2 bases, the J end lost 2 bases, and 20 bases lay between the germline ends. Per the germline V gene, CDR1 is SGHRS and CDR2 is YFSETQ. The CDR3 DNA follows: TGCGCCAGCAGCTTTTCCGTTCAGGCGGGGCTTACCTACAATGAGCAGTTCTTC. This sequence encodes CASSFSVQAGLTYNEQFF.

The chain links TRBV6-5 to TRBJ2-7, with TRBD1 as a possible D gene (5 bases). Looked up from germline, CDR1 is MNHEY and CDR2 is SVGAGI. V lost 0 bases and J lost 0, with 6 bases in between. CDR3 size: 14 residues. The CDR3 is CASSYSQGSYEQYF. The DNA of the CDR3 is TGTGCCAGCAGTTACTCCCAGGGCTCCTACGAGCAGTACTTC.

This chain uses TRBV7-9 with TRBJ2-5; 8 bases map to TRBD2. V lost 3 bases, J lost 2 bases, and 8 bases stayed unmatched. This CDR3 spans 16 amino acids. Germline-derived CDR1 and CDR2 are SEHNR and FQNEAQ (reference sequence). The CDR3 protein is CASSFRGAGEQETQYF. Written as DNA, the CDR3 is TGTGCCAGCAGCTTCCGGGGAGCGGGGGAACAAGAGACCCAGTACTTC.

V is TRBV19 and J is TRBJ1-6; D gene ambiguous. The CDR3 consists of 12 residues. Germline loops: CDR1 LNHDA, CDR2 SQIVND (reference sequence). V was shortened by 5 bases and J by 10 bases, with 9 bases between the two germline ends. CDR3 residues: CASSSRSSPLHF. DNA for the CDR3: TGTGCCAGTAGTTCGAGGTCATCACCCCTCCACTTT.

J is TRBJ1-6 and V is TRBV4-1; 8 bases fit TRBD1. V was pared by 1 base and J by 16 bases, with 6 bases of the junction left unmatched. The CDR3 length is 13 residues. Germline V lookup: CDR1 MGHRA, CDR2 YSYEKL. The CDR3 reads CASSQAGQGLLHF. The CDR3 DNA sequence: TGCGCCAGCAGCCAAGCTGGACAGGGCCTTCTCCACTTT.

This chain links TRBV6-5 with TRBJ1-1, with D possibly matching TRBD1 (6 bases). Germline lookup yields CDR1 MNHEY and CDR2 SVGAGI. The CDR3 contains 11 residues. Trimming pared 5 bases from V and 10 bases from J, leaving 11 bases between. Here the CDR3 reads CASSTGSVAFF. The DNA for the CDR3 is TGTGCCAGCAGTACAGGGTCGGTAGCTTTCTTT.

CDR3 residues: CSSSGTSGGRDTQYF. CDR3 in DNA: TGCAGCTCCTCCGGGACTAGCGGGGGGAGGGATACGCAGTATTTT. J is TRBJ2-3 and V is TRBV29-1; 15 nucleotides line up with TRBD2. CDR3 length: 15 residues. The V gene's germline CDR1 is SQVTM and CDR2 ANQGSEA. The V and J ends lost 8 bases and 6 bases, in that order; junction bases with no gene match: 9.

Written as DNA, the CDR3 is TGTGCCAGCAGTTCGGCCCCCGGGGGGATGGGAAACACCATATATTTT. Residues: CASSSAPGGMGNTIYF. The chain has TRBV28 and TRBJ1-3, with a tentative D call TRBD1 (5 bases). Germline V gene lookup returns CDR1 MDHEN and CDR2 SYDVKM. There are 16 residues in the CDR3. V was pared by 4 bases and J by 4 bases, with 17 bases between.

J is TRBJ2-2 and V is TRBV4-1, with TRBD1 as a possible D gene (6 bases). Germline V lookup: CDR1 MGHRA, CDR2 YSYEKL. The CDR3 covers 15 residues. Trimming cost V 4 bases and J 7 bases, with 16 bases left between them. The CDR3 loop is CASSPLARGIGELFF. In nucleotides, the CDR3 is TGCGCCAGCAGCCCGCTTGCCAGGGGAATCGGGGAGCTGTTTTTT.

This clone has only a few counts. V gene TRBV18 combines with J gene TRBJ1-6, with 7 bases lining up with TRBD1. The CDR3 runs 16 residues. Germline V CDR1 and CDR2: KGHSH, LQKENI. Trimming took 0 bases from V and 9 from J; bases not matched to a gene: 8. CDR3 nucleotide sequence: TGTGCCAGCTCACCACCTGGGACCCGACAGGGTTCACCCCTCCACTTT. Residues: CASSPPGTRQGSPLHF.

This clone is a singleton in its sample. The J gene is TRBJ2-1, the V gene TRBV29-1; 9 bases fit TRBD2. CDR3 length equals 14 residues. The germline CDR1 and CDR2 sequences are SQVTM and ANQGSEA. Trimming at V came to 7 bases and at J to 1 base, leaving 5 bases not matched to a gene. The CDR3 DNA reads TGCAGCGCTAGCGGGGCGCGGTCCTACAATGAGCAGTTCTTC. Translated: CSASGARSYNEQFF.

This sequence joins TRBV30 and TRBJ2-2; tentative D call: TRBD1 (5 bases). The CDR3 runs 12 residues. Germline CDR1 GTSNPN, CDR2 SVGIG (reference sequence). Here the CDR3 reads CARAGRTGELFF. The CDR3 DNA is TGTGCTCGGGCAGGGCGCACCGGGGAGCTGTTTTTT.

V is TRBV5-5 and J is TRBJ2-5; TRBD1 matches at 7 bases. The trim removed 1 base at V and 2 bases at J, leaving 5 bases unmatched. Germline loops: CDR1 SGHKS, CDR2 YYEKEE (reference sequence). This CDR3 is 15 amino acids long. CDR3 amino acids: CASSLRGTVQETQYF. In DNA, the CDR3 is TGTGCCAGCAGCTTGAGAGGGACAGTGCAAGAGACCCAGTACTTC.

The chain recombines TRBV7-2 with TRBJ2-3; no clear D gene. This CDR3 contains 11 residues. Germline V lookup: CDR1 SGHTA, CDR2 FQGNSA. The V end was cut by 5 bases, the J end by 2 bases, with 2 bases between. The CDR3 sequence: CASSHTDTQYF. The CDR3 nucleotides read TGTGCCAGCAGCCACACAGATACGCAGTATTTT. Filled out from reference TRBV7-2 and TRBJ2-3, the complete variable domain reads GAGVSQSPSNKVTEKGKDVELRCDPISGHTALYWYRQSLGQGLEFLIYFQGNSAPDKSGLPSDRFSAERTGGSVSTLTIQRTQQEDSAVYLCASSHTDTQYFGPGTRLTVL.

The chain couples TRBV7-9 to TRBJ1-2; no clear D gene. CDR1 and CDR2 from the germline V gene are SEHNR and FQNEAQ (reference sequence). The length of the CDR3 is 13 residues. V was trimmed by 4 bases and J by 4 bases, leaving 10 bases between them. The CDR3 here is CASSSDGGYGYTF. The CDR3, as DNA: TGTGCCAGCAGCTCAGACGGCGGCTATGGCTACACCTTC.

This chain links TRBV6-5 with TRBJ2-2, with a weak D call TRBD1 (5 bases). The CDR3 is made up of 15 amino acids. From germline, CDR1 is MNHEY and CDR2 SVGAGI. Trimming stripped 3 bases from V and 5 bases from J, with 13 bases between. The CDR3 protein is CASSYGRAGTGELFF. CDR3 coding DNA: TGTGCCAGCAGTTATGGCAGGGCTGGTACCGGGGAGCTGTTTTTT.

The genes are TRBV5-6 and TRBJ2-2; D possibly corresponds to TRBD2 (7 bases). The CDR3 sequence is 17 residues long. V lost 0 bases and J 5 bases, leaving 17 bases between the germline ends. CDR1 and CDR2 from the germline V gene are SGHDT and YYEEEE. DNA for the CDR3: TGTGCCAGCAGCTTGGCAAGGGGGGCCGGGGGGACCGGGGAGCTGTTTTTT. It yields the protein CASSLARGAGGTGELFF.

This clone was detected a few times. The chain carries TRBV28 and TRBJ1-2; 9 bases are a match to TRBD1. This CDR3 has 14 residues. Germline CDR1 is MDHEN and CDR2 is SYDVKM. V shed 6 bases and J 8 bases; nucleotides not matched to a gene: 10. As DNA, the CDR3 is TGTGCCAGCAGGCCACCCGACAGGGGGGGCGGCTACACCTTC. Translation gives CASRPPDRGGGYTF.

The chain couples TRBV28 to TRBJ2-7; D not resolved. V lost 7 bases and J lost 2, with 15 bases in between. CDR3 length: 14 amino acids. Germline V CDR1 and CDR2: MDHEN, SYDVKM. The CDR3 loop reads CASTRVERTYEQYF. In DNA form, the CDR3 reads TGTGCCAGCACACGGGTGGAACGCACCTACGAGCAGTACTTC.

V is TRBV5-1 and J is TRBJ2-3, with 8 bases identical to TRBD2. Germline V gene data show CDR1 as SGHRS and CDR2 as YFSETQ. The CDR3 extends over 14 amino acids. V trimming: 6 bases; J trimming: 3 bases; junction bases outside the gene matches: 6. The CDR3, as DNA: TGCGCCAGCAACGGGGGGGTGAAGACAGATACGCAGTATTTT. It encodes CASNGGVKTDTQYF.

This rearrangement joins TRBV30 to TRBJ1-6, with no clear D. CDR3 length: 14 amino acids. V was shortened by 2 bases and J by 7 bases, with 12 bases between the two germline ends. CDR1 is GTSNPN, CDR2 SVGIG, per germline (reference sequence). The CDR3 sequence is CAWSSVGRNSPLHF. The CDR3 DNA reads TGTGCCTGGAGTTCGGTAGGGAGAAATTCACCCCTCCACTTT.

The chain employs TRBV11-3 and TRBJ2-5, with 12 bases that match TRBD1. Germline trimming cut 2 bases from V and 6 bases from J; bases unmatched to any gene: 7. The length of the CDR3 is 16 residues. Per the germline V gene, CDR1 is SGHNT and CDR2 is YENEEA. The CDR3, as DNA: TGTGCCAGCAGCTTATCCGGGACAGGGGGCGGTAAGACCCAGTACTTC. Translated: CASSLSGTGGGKTQYF.

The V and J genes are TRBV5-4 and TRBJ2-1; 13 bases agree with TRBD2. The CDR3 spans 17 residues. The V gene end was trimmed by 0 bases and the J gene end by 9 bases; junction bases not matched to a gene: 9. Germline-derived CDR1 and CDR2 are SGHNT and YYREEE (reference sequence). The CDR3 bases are TGTGCCAGCAGCTTGGCTGGACTAGCGGGGGTCAGTGGTGAGCAGTTCTTC. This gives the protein CASSLAGLAGVSGEQFF. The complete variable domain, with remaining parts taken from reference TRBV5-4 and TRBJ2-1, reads ETGVTQSPTHLIKTRGQQVTLRCSSQSGHNTVSWYQQALGQGPQFIFQYYREEENGRGNFPPRFSGLQFPNYSSELNVNALELDDSALYLCASSLAGLAGVSGEQFFGPGTRLTVL.